The 10 T cell receptor beta chains in this list originate from one sample, sequenced in a study of blood T cell repertoires in COVID-19. Sequencing was performed with immunoSEQ multiplex PCR; in TCRdb, only in-frame clones are kept and a portion is missing. The sample contains a few hundred thousand clones, about 86% of which appear only once. What was sequenced was peripheral blood. The origin of the receptors is a young man with active or convalescent COVID-19.

The chain recombines TRBV7-7 with TRBJ2-1; 7 positions agree with TRBD2. The CDR3 runs 12 residues. Germline assignment: CDR1 SSHAT and CDR2 FNYEAQ (reference sequence). V was pared by 5 bases and J by 7 bases, with 2 bases of the junction left unmatched. CDR3 nucleotides: TGTGCCAGCAGCGCCGGGGGGAATGAGCAGTTCTTC. Encoded protein: CASSAGGNEQFF.

V is TRBV28 and J is TRBJ1-4; a possible D gene is TRBD1 (6 bases). Trimming took 7 bases from V and 5 from J, leaving 14 bases between them. Germline CDR1 is MDHEN and CDR2 is SYDVKM. The length of the CDR3 is 14 residues. CDR3: CASKAGAANEKLFF. DNA for the CDR3: TGTGCCAGCAAAGCGGGGGCGGCAAATGAAAAACTGTTTTTT.

The chain is built from TRBV7-9 and TRBJ1-4; 11 nucleotides align to TRBD1. V was pared by 1 base and J by 7 bases, with 2 bases of the junction left unmatched. CDR3 length equals 15 residues. The germline CDR1 and CDR2 sequences are SEHNR and FQNEAQ (reference sequence). The CDR3 DNA is TGTGCCAGCAGCTTAGGGACAGGGGGCTTTGAAAAACTGTTTTTT. Translating gives CASSLGTGGFEKLFF.

The chain links TRBV7-6 to TRBJ2-2, with 7 bases that match TRBD1. The length of the CDR3 is 15 residues. The trim removed 3 bases at V and 6 bases at J, leaving 7 bases unmatched. Germline V CDR1 and CDR2: SGHVS, FNYEAQ. The CDR3 bases are TGTGCCAGCAGCTTGACGAGAGACAGGGCCGGGGAGCTGTTTTTT. It specifies CASSLTRDRAGELFF.

V and J are TRBV9 and TRBJ2-2; D unclear. The ends were cut back, 0 bases at V and 6 bases at J, with 6 bases in the middle. This CDR3 is 13 amino acids long. Germline V gene data show CDR1 as SGDLS and CDR2 as YYNGEE. For the CDR3, the DNA is TGTGCCAGCAGCGTAGGAGGATCCGGGGAGCTGTTTTTT. Translation: CASSVGGSGELFF.

The chain links TRBV19 to TRBJ1-2; a weak D match, TRBD1 (5 bases). Trimming removed 4 bases from V and 1 base from J, with 10 bases in between. CDR3 length equals 14 residues. Germline-derived CDR1 and CDR2 are LNHDA and SQIVND (reference sequence). The CDR3 spells CASSTLTDNYGYTF. CDR3 nucleotide sequence: TGTGCCAGTAGTACCCTGACAGATAACTATGGCTACACCTTC.

V is TRBV15 and J is TRBJ1-2; TRBD1 matches at 8 bases. From germline, CDR1 is LNHNV and CDR2 YYDKDF (reference sequence). V was pared by 0 bases and J by 6 bases, with 9 bases of the junction left unmatched. The CDR3 sequence is 16 residues long. The chain's CDR3 is CATSRDQVRTGNGYTF. Here the CDR3 DNA reads TGTGCCACCAGCAGAGATCAAGTCAGGACAGGGAATGGCTACACCTTC.

This clone appeared a single time. The gene calls are TRBV3-1 (or the pseudogene TRBV3-2) and TRBJ1-6; tentative D call: TRBD1 (5 bases). Germline-derived CDR1 and CDR2 are LGHDT and YNNKEL (reference sequence). The CDR3 extends over 16 amino acids. The germline V and J ends were trimmed by 4 bases and 10 bases, with 20 bases remaining between them. In DNA form, the CDR3 reads TGTGCCAGCAGCCGCCGGGACGGGGGAGGGCAATCACCCCTCCACTTT. Protein: CASSRRDGGGQSPLHF.

The genes are TRBV30 and TRBJ1-2; 9 nucleotides line up with TRBD1. Unmatched junction bases numbered 2, after V lost 2 bases and J lost 7 bases. Per germline, CDR1 GTSNPN and CDR2 SVGIG (reference sequence). The CDR3 is 12 amino acids. The DNA for the CDR3 is TGTGCCTGGAGTCTGGACAGGGGTGGCTACACCTTC. Amino acids: CAWSLDRGGYTF.

The genes are TRBV6-6 and TRBJ1-1; D is ambiguous. This CDR3 is built from 13 residues. V lost 6 bases and J lost 10, with 18 bases in between. Germline CDR1 and CDR2: MNHNY and SVGAGI (reference sequence). CDR3 amino acids: CASSPEPGERAFF. The CDR3 nucleotides read TGTGCCAGCAGCCCTGAGCCAGGTGAGAGAGCTTTCTTT.